The 2 T cell receptor beta chains given below trace back to one sample, sequenced in a study of cytomegalovirus exposure and HLA in healthy donors. The PCR was carried out with 60 Vbeta primers and 13 Jbeta primers. Measured with immunoSEQ multiplex PCR; TCRdb has only the in-frame clones, and not every one. Here the sample spans about 110,000 clones, about 79% being singletons. Source material: PBMCs. Receptors originate from a woman between 18 and 29 years old in good health and CMV-seropositive.

This sequence joins TRBV21-1 and TRBJ2-7; the table's D call of TRBD1 was not tested on the DNA. TRBV21-1 is a recognized pseudogene. The CDR3 extends over 12 amino acids. DNA of the CDR3: TGTGCCAGCGGGGCAATATCCTACGAGCAGTACTTC. Protein sequence: CASGAISYEQYF.

V is TRBV11-3 and J is TRBJ2-1; TRBD1 matches 9 bases. V lost 4 bases and J lost 0; bases outside the gene matches: 1. This CDR3 is built from 15 residues. The germline V gene encodes CDR1 SGHNT and CDR2 YENEEA. The CDR3 nucleotides are TGTGCCAGCAGCTCGGGACAGGGCTCCTACAATGAGCAGTTCTTC. As protein: CASSSGQGSYNEQFF.